This T cell receptor (beta chain) is from a study of blood T cells in healthy people across ages. Study-level points and caveats: It was not possible, with unsorted PBMCs, to conclusively compare naive and antigen-experienced cells. Naive CD4+ cell counts and diversity both ran higher in long-lived than in aged donors.

The CDR3 has 17 amino acids. J was trimmed by 0 bases and V by 5 bases; bases with no gene match: 10. Germline V gene sequence: CDR1 SNHLY, CDR2 FYNNEI. A second PCR of about 6 to 12 cycles used a sample-barcoded 5' primer and a J-beta primer mix. MiXCR, run by TCRdb on the 5' RACE reads, gives a single entry per CDR3 protein. The sample has some 1.4 million distinct CDR3 sequences, around 42% seen once. This clonotype was observed a few times. Its antigen is unidentified. Isolation recovered at least 6.5 million PBMCs from every sample. Each sample provided at least 5.5 micrograms of extracted total RNA.

V is TRBV2 and J is TRBJ2-4, with 7 positions matching TRBD2. The sequencing input was blood. The origin of this receptor is a woman between 18 and 29 years old in good health. The CDR3 bases are TGTGCCAGCAGTCCTGGGGGGGGACGGGGAGCCAAAAACATTCAGTACTTC. This gives the protein CASSPGGGRGAKNIQYF.